The 27 T cell receptor beta chains presented below share a single source sample, sequenced in a study of OX40 agonist ivuxolimab in advanced cancers. Method: immunoSEQ multiplex PCR; TCRdb's copy keeps in-frame clones and lacks some. In the table there are about 64,000 clones, roughly 80% of which are singletons. Sequenced here: CD4+ or CD8+ T cells sorted from blood, sampled in a trial of the OX40 agonist ivuxolimab. Receptors originate from an adult with an advanced solid tumor such as melanoma, head and neck, liver or kidney cancer.

The V and J genes are TRBV7-9 and TRBJ1-4, with D uncertain. The CDR3 length is 15 residues. Per the germline V gene, CDR1 is SEHNR and CDR2 is FQNEAQ (reference sequence). V was clipped by 5 bases and J by 3 bases, with 13 bases between them. Here the CDR3 DNA reads TGTGCCAGCAGCCTTCTGGGCAGCTCTAATGAAAAACTGTTTTTT. Translated, it gives CASSLLGSSNEKLFF.

The rearrangement links TRBV5-1 to TRBJ1-3, with D perhaps TRBD1 (5 bases). V lost 7 bases, J lost 0 bases, and 11 bases lay in between. Germline loops: CDR1 SGHRS, CDR2 YFSETQ. CDR3 length: 14 residues. CDR3 nucleotides: TGCGCCAGCGCAGACAGCTCCTCTGGAAACACCATATATTTT. This gives the protein CASADSSSGNTIYF.

The chain uses TRBV18 and TRBJ1-1, with D perhaps matching TRBD1 (6 bases). V was trimmed by 5 bases and J by 1 base, leaving 14 bases between them. Looked up from germline, CDR1 is KGHSH and CDR2 is LQKENI. This CDR3 is 15 amino acids long. In DNA form, the CDR3 reads TGTGCCAGCTCATCCTTAGGGGGTCGGAACACTGAAGCTTTCTTT. This translates into CASSSLGGRNTEAFF.

The chain employs TRBV5-4 and TRBJ1-2, with D maybe TRBD1 (5 bases). Germline V gene data show CDR1 as SGHNT and CDR2 as YYREEE (reference sequence). V was pared by 4 bases and J by 1 base, with 17 bases between. The CDR3 loop spans 16 amino acids. This chain's CDR3 is CASSRGTIDVNYGYTF. The CDR3 DNA reads as TGTGCCAGCAGCCGCGGGACGATTGACGTTAACTATGGCTACACCTTC.

In its sample, this clone was seen once. The rearrangement uses TRBV9 and TRBJ1-1; the D gene is possibly TRBD1 (5 bases). CDR3 size: 20 residues. V lost 0 bases to trimming and J lost 1 base, with 25 bases between them. Germline-derived CDR1 and CDR2 are SGDLS and YYNGEE. CDR3 in amino acids: CASSVEEEEGLTNPNTEAFF. In DNA form, the CDR3 reads TGTGCCAGCAGCGTAGAGGAGGAGGAGGGACTGACGAACCCGAACACTGAAGCTTTCTTT.

The chain couples TRBV5-4 to TRBJ1-2, with 7 positions matching TRBD1. This CDR3 region has 15 residues. Germline CDR1 SGHNT, CDR2 YYREEE (reference sequence). V lost 3 bases and J lost 1; bases outside the gene matches: 6. CDR3 loop: CASSSSRDSNYGYTF. CDR3 nucleotide sequence: TGTGCCAGCAGCTCCTCCCGGGACAGTAACTATGGCTACACCTTC.

The chain carries TRBV7-3 and TRBJ2-2, with D tentatively TRBD1 (5 bases). In germline, CDR1 is SGHTA, CDR2 FQGTGA. CDR3 length equals 15 residues. V shed 3 bases and J shed 0 bases, with 8 bases lying between them. CDR3 sequence: CASSFQGSNTGELFF. CDR3 sequence (DNA): TGTGCCAGCAGCTTTCAGGGATCGAACACCGGGGAGCTGTTTTTT.

The genes are TRBV5-3 and TRBJ2-7; TRBD2 matches 7 bases. TRBV5-3 is labeled an ORF, and its function is uncertain. The CDR3 has 16 residues. V lost 4 bases and J lost 3; bases outside the gene matches: 13. CDR3 sequence reads: CARSQGSGGYYYEQYF. CDR3 bases: TGTGCCAGAAGCCAAGGCTCCGGGGGGTACTACTACGAGCAGTACTTC.

V is TRBV5-1 and J is TRBJ1-1; D uncertain. V was clipped by 0 bases and J by 2 bases, with 8 bases between them. The CDR3 has 14 amino acids. The germline CDR1 and CDR2 sequences are SGHRS and YFSETQ. The CDR3 DNA follows: TGCGCCAGCAGCTTGGCTACAGTAAACACTGAAGCTTTCTTT. It specifies CASSLATVNTEAFF.

This rearrangement joins TRBV28 to TRBJ2-1, with TRBD2 matching over 7 bases. J lost 3 bases, V lost 6 bases, and 8 bases had no gene match. The CDR3 has 15 residues. CDR1 and CDR2 (germline): MDHEN, SYDVKM. The chain's CDR3 is CASSPWTRGYNEQFF. The CDR3 DNA sequence: TGTGCCAGCAGCCCTTGGACTAGAGGCTACAATGAGCAGTTCTTC.

This CDR3 is CASSFHSGSGNEQFF. In nucleotides, the CDR3 is TGTGCCAGCAGCTTTCATAGCGGGAGCGGCAATGAGCAGTTCTTC. This sequence joins TRBV7-2 and TRBJ2-1, with 9 bases matching TRBD2. The CDR3 is 15 amino acids. The V gene end was trimmed by 3 bases and the J gene end by 6 bases; junction bases not matched to a gene: 6. Germline V CDR1 and CDR2: SGHTA, FQGNSA. Combining the CDR3 with reference TRBV7-2 and TRBJ2-1 gives the whole variable domain GAGVSQSPSNKVTEKGKDVELRCDPISGHTALYWYRQSLGQGLEFLIYFQGNSAPDKSGLPSDRFSAERTGGSVSTLTIQRTQQEDSAVYLCASSFHSGSGNEQFFGPGTRLTVL.

In its sample, this clone was seen a few times. The chain carries TRBV7-9 and TRBJ1-1; the D is unclear. With 5 bases removed from V and 4 bases from J, the gap between germline ends came to 8 bases. Germline assignment: CDR1 SEHNR and CDR2 FQNEAQ (reference sequence). This CDR3 spans 12 amino acids. As DNA, the CDR3 is TGTGCCAGCAGCACACCGATCACTGAAGCTTTCTTT. As protein: CASSTPITEAFF.

The rearrangement links TRBV19 to TRBJ2-1; 7 nucleotides line up with TRBD2. The germline V gene encodes CDR1 LNHDA and CDR2 SQIVND (reference sequence). The CDR3 is made up of 19 amino acids. The V gene end was trimmed by 5 bases and the J gene end by 7 bases; junction bases not matched to a gene: 23. The CDR3 reads CASSLMRGRARVVQNEQFF. CDR3 in DNA: TGTGCCAGTAGTTTGATGAGAGGGAGGGCCAGGGTAGTTCAGAATGAGCAGTTCTTC. Using reference TRBV19 and TRBJ2-1 for the parts outside the CDR3, the full variable domain is DGGITQSPKYLFRKEGQNVTLSCEQNLNHDAMYWYRQDPGQGLRLIYYSQIVNDFQKGDIAEGYSVSREKKESFPLTVTSAQKNPTAFYLCASSLMRGRARVVQNEQFFGPGTRLTVL.

Note on this clone: The same CDR3 is also encoded by other DNA sequences in this sample. This rearrangement joins TRBV2 to TRBJ1-1; 7 bases fit TRBD1. V lost 6 bases to trimming and J lost 2 bases; unmatched junction nucleotides: 3. Per germline, CDR1 SNHLY and CDR2 FYNNEI. The CDR3 covers 13 residues. CDR3 amino acids: CASRGDSNTEAFF. As DNA, the CDR3 is TGTGCCAGCAGGGGGGACAGCAACACTGAAGCTTTCTTT.

The chain links TRBV7-9 to TRBJ1-3, with D hard to call. CDR1 and CDR2 from the germline V gene are SEHNR and FQNEAQ (reference sequence). The CDR3 consists of 13 residues. Deletions cut 1 base from V and 3 bases from J, with 4 bases between. CDR3 in amino acids: CASSLGVGNTIYF. The CDR3 region has the DNA TGTGCCAGCAGCTTAGGGGTTGGAAACACCATATATTTT.

The chain joins TRBV30 to TRBJ1-3; D gene ambiguous. This CDR3 has 13 amino acids. Trimming took off 0 bases at V and 4 bases at J, with 7 bases between the two ends. CDR1 GTSNPN and CDR2 SVGIG come from the germline V gene (reference sequence). CDR3 amino acids: CAWSVRGGNTIYF. CDR3 nucleotides: TGTGCCTGGAGTGTACGCGGGGGAAACACCATATATTTT. Full variable domain (missing parts from reference TRBV30 and TRBJ1-3): SQTIHQWPATLVQPVGSPLSLECTVEGTSNPNLYWYRQAAGRGLQLLFYSVGIGQISSEVPQNLSASRPQDRQFILSSKKLLLSDSGFYLCAWSVRGGNTIYFGEGSWLTVV.

The J gene is TRBJ1-2, the V gene TRBV19; TRBD1 aligns across 7 bases. With 1 base clipped from V and 2 bases from J, the junction kept 4 bases outside the gene matches. The germline V gene encodes CDR1 LNHDA and CDR2 SQIVND (reference sequence). This CDR3 has 15 residues. In nucleotides, the CDR3 is TGTGCCAGTAGTATAGCGAGGGGACAGAACTATGGCTACACCTTC. Translating gives CASSIARGQNYGYTF.

The J gene is TRBJ1-2, the V gene TRBV2, with D maybe TRBD1 (5 bases). There are 13 residues in the CDR3. CDR1 SNHLY and CDR2 FYNNEI come from the germline V gene. V gave up 0 bases and J gave up 8 bases, with 10 bases separating them. DNA for the CDR3: TGTGCCAGCAGTGAAGCGCGGGGGTCCGGCTACACCTTC. Translation gives CASSEARGSGYTF.

The J gene is TRBJ1-2, the V gene TRBV5-5; TRBD1 agrees at 9 bases. Trimming took 1 base from V and 1 from J; bases not matched to a gene: 2. The CDR3 is 15 residues long. From germline, CDR1 is SGHKS and CDR2 YYEKEE (reference sequence). DNA of the CDR3: TGTGCCAGCAGCTTGAGGGGACAGGGTAACTATGGCTACACCTTC. This codes for CASSLRGQGNYGYTF.

This clone was seen just once. The V gene is TRBV4-3, the J gene TRBJ1-1, with TRBD1 as a possible D gene (5 bases). The V gene's germline CDR1 is LGHNA and CDR2 YSLEER. Trimming cost V 4 bases and J 3 bases, with 15 bases left between them. The CDR3 spans 15 residues. The CDR3 here is CASSLKWGGDTEAFF. In nucleotides, the CDR3 is TGCGCCAGCAGCCTTAAGTGGGGAGGGGACACTGAAGCTTTCTTT.

The chain combines TRBV18 with TRBJ1-1, with D uncertain. The ends were cut back, 6 bases at V and 3 bases at J, with 14 bases in the middle. CDR3 length: 14 residues. Germline V gene data show CDR1 as KGHSH and CDR2 as LQKENI. CDR3 nucleotides: TGTGCCAGCTCGCCTCAACGCGTGGACACTGAAGCTTTCTTT. Amino acids: CASSPQRVDTEAFF.

V is TRBV6-5 and J is TRBJ1-1; 7 nucleotides agree with TRBD1. The CDR3 runs to 15 residues. From germline, CDR1 is MNHEY and CDR2 SVGAGI. The ends lost 2 bases at V and 4 bases at J; junction bases unmatched: 7. In DNA, the CDR3 is TGTGCCAGCAGTTACCCGAAGTCAGGGGGCACTGAAGCTTTCTTT. This gives the protein CASSYPKSGGTEAFF.

V gene TRBV9 combines with J gene TRBJ1-2, with D unclear. V dropped 0 bases and J dropped 7 bases, with 16 bases sitting between them. Germline values: CDR1 SGDLS, CDR2 YYNGEE. The CDR3 sequence is 15 residues long. CDR3 DNA sequence: TGTGCCAGCAGCGTAGGAGGTAGCCAAGCCTTTGGCTACACCTTC. Amino acids: CASSVGGSQAFGYTF.

The rearrangement joins TRBV6-5 to TRBJ1-3; D ambiguous. V was clipped by 1 base and J by 4 bases, with 11 bases between them. In germline, CDR1 is MNHEY, CDR2 SVGAGI. The length of the CDR3 is 15 residues. The CDR3 reads CASSYFANAGNTIYF. The CDR3 coding sequence is TGTGCCAGCAGTTACTTTGCCAATGCAGGAAACACCATATATTTT.

The V call is TRBV5-1, the J call TRBJ1-2; possible D gene TRBD1, 5 bases. This CDR3 is 12 amino acids long. The germline V and J ends were trimmed by 4 bases and 8 bases, with 12 bases remaining between them. Germline V gives CDR1 SGHRS, CDR2 YFSETQ. In DNA, the CDR3 is TGCGCCAGCAGCGACCCGGGACGGGGCTACACCTTC. Residues: CASSDPGRGYTF.

The chain carries TRBV7-2 and TRBJ2-5; D may be TRBD1 or TRBD2 (7 bases each). V lost 5 bases and J 5 bases, leaving 30 bases between the germline ends. CDR1 is SGHTA, CDR2 FQGNSA, per germline. The CDR3 runs to 19 residues. CDR3 bases: TGTGCCAGCAGCAGCGGGGAATACGACAGGGAATACGACCGGGAGACCCAGTACTTC. Protein product: CASSSGEYDREYDRETQYF.

Here the CDR3 DNA reads TGTGCCAGTAGTACAACAGGGGGTGCCTCCTACGAGCAGTACTTC. This sequence encodes CASSTTGGASYEQYF. The chain couples TRBV19 to TRBJ2-7; TRBD1 agrees at 8 bases. V was pared by 4 bases and J by 0 bases, with 5 bases of the junction left unmatched. Germline-derived CDR1 and CDR2 are LNHDA and SQIVND (reference sequence). This CDR3 is 15 amino acids long.